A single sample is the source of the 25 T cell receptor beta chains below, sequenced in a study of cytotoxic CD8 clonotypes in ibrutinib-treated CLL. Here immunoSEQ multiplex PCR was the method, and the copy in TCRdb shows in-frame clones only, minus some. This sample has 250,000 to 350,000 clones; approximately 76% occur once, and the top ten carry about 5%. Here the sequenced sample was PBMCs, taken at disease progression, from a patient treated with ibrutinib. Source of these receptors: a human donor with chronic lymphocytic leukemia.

CDR3 in DNA: TGCAGCGTGAGGAGGATCGGGACAGGGAAACATGAGCAGTTCTTC. Translating gives CSVRRIGTGKHEQFF. The chain combines TRBV29-1 with TRBJ2-1; 9 bases map to TRBD1. This CDR3 contains 15 residues. The V gene end was trimmed by 6 bases and the J gene end by 8 bases; junction bases not matched to a gene: 14. The germline CDR1 and CDR2 sequences are SQVTM and ANQGSEA.

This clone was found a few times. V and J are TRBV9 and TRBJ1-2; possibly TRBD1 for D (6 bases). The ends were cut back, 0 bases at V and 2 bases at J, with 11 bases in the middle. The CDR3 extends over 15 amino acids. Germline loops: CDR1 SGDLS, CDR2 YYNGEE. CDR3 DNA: TGTGCCAGCAGCGTAGTTGACAGGCCCAACTATGGCTACACCTTC. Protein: CASSVVDRPNYGYTF.

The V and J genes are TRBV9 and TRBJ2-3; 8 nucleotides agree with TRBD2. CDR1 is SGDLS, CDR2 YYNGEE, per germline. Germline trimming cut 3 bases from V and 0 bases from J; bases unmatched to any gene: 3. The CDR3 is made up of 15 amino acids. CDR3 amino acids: CASSGTSSSTDTQYF. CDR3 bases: TGTGCCAGCAGCGGGACTAGCTCTAGCACAGATACGCAGTATTTT.

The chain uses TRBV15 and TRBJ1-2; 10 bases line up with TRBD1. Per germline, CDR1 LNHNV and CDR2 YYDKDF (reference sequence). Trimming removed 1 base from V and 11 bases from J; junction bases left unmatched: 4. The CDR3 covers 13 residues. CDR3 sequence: CATSRVGDRGYTF. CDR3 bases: TGTGCCACCAGCAGAGTTGGGGACAGGGGTTACACCTTC.

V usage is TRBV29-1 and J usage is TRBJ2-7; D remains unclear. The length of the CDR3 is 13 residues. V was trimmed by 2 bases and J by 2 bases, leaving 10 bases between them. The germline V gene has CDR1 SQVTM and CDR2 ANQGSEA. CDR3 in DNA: TGCAGCGTTGAACTTCATAACCCCTACGAGCAGTACTTC. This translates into CSVELHNPYEQYF.

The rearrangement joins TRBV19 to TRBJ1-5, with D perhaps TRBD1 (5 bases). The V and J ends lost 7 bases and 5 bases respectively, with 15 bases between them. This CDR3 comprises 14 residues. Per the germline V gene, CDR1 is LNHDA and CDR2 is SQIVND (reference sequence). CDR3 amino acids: CASTPGTTYQPQHF. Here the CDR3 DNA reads TGTGCCAGTACCCCCGGGACGACTTATCAGCCCCAGCATTTT.

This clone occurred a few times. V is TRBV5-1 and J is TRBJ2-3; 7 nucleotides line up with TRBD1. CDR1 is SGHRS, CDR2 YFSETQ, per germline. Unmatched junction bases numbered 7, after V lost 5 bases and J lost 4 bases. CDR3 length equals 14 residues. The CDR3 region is CASRTNRGPDTQYF. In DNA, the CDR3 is TGCGCCAGCAGAACGAACAGGGGCCCAGATACGCAGTATTTT. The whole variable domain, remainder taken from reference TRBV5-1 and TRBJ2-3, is KAGVTQTPRYLIKTRGQQVTLSCSPISGHRSVSWYQQTPGQGLQFLFEYFSETQRNKGNFPGRFSGRQFSNSRSEMNVSTLELGDSALYLCASRTNRGPDTQYFGPGTRLTVL.

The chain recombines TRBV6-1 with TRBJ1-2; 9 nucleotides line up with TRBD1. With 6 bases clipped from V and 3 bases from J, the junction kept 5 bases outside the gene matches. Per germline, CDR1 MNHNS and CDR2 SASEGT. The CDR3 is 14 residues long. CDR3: CASRLTGGDYGYTF. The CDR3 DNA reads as TGTGCCAGCAGACTGACAGGGGGGGACTATGGCTACACCTTC.

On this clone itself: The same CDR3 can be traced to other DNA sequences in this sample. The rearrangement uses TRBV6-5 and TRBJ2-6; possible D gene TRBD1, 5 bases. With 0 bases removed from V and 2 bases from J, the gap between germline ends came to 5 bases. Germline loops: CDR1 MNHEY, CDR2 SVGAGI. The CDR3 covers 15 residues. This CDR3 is CASSYSGAGANVLTF. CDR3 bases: TGTGCCAGCAGTTACTCAGGGGCTGGGGCCAACGTCCTGACTTTC.

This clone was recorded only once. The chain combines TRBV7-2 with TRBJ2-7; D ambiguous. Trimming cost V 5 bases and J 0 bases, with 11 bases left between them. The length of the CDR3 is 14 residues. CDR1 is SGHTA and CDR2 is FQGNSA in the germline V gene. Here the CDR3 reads CASSPTVYSYEQYF. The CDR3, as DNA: TGTGCCAGCAGCCCAACAGTCTACTCCTACGAGCAGTACTTC.

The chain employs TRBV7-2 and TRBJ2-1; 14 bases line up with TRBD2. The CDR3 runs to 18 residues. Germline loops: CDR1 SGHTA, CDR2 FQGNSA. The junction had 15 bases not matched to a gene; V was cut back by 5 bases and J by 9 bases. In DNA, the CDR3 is TGTGCCAGCAGCACCCGAAATCCGGGACTAGCGGGAGTGGGTGAGCAGTTCTTC. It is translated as CASSTRNPGLAGVGEQFF.

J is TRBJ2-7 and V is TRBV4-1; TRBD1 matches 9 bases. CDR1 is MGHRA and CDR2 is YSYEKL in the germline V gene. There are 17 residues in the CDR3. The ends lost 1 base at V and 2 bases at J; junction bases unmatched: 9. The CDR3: CASSQAPGQGSPYEQYF. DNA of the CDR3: TGCGCCAGCAGCCAAGCCCCGGGACAGGGCTCTCCCTACGAGCAGTACTTC.

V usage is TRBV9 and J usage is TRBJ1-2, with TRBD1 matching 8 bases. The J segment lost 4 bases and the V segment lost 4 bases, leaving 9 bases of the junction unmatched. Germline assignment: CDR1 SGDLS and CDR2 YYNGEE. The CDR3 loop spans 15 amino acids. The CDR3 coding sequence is TGTGCCAGCAGCTCCCCGGACAGGGCTTTCTATGGCTACACCTTC. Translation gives CASSSPDRAFYGYTF.

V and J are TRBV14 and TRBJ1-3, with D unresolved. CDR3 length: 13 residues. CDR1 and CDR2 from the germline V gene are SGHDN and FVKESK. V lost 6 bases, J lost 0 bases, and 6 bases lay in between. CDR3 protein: CASRDPSGNTIYF. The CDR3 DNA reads TGTGCCAGCAGGGACCCCTCTGGAAACACCATATATTTT.

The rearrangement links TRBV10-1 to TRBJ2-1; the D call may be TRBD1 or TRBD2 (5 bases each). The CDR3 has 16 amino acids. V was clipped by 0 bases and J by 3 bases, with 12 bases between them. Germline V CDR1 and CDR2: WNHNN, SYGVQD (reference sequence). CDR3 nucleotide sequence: TGCGCCAGCAGTGAGTCCGGGGCTGGGGTCTACAATGAGCAGTTCTTC. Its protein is CASSESGAGVYNEQFF.

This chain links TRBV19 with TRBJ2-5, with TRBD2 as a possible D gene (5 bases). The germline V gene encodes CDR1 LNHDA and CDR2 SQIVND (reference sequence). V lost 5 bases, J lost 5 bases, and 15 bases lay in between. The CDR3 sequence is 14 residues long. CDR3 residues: CASSQGLLGETQYF. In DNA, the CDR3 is TGTGCCAGTAGTCAAGGACTCCTGGGGGAGACCCAGTACTTC.

CDR3 DNA sequence: TGCAGCGTTGAAGGCCAGGGGAGCGCCAGAAACACCATATATTTT. Residues: CSVEGQGSARNTIYF. V is TRBV29-1 and J is TRBJ1-3; D possibly corresponds to TRBD1 (6 bases). Per the germline V gene, CDR1 is SQVTM and CDR2 is ANQGSEA. The CDR3 length is 15 residues. V gave up 1 base and J gave up 5 bases, with 15 bases separating them.

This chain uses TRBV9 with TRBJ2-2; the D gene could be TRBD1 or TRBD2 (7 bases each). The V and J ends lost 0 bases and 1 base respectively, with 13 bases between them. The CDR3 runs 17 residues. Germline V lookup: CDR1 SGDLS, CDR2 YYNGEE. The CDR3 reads CASSVAPGGVNTGELFF. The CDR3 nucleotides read TGTGCCAGCAGCGTAGCCCCAGGGGGGGTGAACACCGGGGAGCTGTTTTTT.

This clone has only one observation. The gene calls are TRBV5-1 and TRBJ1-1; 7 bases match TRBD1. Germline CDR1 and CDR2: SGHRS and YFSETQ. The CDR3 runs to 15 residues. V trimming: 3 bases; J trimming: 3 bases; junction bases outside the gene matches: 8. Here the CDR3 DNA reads TGCGCCAGCAGCTACAGGGGACGTGAGGACACTGAAGCTTTCTTT. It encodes CASSYRGREDTEAFF.

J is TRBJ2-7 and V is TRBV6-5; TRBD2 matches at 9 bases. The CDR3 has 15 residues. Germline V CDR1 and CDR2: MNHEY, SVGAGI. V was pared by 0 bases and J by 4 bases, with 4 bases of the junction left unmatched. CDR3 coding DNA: TGTGCCAGCAGTTACTCCCCTAGCGGGACATACGAGCAGTACTTC. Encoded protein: CASSYSPSGTYEQYF.

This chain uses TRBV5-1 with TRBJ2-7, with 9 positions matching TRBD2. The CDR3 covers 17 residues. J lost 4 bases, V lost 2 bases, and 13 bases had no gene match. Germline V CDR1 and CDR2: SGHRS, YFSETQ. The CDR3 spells CASSLLHLASGVYEQYF. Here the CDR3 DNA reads TGCGCCAGCAGCTTACTACACCTGGCTAGCGGGGTTTACGAGCAGTACTTC.

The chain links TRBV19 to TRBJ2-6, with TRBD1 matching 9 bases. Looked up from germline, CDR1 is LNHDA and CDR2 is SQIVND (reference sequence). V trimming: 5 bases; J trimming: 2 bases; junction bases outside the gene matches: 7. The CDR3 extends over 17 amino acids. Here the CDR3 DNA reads TGTGCCAGTAGTCGGGGACAGGGAACTCCTGGGGCCAACGTCCTGACTTTC. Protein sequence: CASSRGQGTPGANVLTF.

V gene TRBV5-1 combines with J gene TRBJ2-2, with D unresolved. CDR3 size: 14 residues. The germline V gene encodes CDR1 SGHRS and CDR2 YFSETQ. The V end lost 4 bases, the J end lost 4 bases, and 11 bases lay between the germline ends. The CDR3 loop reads CASSMGYGTGELFF. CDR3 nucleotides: TGCGCCAGCAGCATGGGCTACGGCACCGGGGAGCTGTTTTTT.

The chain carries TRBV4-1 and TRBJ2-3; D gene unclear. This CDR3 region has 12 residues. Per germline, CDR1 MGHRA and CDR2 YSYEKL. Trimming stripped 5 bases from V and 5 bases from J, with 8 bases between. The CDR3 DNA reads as TGCGCCAGCAGCAACGGGTTAGATACGCAGTATTTT. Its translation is CASSNGLDTQYF.

The CDR3 loop is CASSPAGSYYGYTF. CDR3 DNA: TGTGCCAGCAGCCCCGCCGGTTCCTACTATGGCTACACCTTC. The rearrangement links TRBV9 to TRBJ1-2; D is uncertain. V dropped 4 bases and J dropped 3 bases, with 13 bases sitting between them. CDR1 and CDR2 from the germline V gene are SGDLS and YYNGEE. CDR3 length equals 14 residues. Using reference TRBV9 and TRBJ1-2 for the parts outside the CDR3, the full variable domain is DSGVTQTPKHLITATGQRVTLRCSPRSGDLSVYWYQQSLDQGLQFLIQYYNGEERAKGNILERFSAQQFPDLHSELNLSSLELGDSALYFCASSPAGSYYGYTFGSGTRLTVV.